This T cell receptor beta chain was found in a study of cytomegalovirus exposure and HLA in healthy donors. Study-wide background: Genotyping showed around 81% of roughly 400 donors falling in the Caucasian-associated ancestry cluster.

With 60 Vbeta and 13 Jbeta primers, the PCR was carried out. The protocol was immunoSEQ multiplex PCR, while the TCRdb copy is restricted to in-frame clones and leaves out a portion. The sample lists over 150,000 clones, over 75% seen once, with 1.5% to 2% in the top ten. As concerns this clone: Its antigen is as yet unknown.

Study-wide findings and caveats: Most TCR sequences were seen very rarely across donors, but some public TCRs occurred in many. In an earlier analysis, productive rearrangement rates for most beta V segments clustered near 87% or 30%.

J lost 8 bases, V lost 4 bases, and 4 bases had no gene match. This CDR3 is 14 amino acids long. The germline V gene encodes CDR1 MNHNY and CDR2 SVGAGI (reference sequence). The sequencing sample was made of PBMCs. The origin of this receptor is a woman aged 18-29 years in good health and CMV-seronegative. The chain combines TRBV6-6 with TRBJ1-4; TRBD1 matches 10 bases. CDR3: CASSWGTGEEKLFF. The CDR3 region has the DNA TGTGCCAGCAGTTGGGGGACAGGGGAAGAAAAACTGTTTTTT.